These T cell receptor beta chains were read from a single sample in a study of OX40 agonist ivuxolimab in advanced cancers. TCRdb keeps only in-frame clones here, not all; method: immunoSEQ multiplex PCR. The table has about 130,000 clones, around 92% seen once; the top ten hold around 0.84%. The starting material was CD4+ or CD8+ T cells sorted from blood, obtained in a trial of the OX40 agonist ivuxolimab. Every receptor here comes from an adult with an advanced solid tumor such as melanoma, head and neck, liver or kidney cancer. Both conserved end residues are part of each CDR3. Fields, in order: D gene, CDR3 length, V gene, clone size, J gene, CDR3 protein, CDR3 DNA. D genes are given only for firm matches. Clone size is given for some rows only: seen once, a few or many times, or a class if the clone is expanded.

D: -
length: 13
V: TRBV6-1
size: -
J: TRBJ1-2
CDR3: CASSEKDSYGYTF
DNA: TGTGCCAGCAGTGAAAAGGACAGCTATGGCTACACCTTC

D: TRBD1
length: 16
V: TRBV19
size: once
J: TRBJ1-5
CDR3: CASKRTGGYSNQPQHF
DNA: TGTGCCAGTAAAAGGACAGGCGGCTATAGCAATCAGCCCCAGCATTTT

D: TRBD1
length: 16
V: TRBV10-3
size: -
J: TRBJ2-7
CDR3: CAISDNEGQASYEQYF
DNA: TGTGCCATCAGTGATAATGAAGGACAGGCTTCCTACGAGCAGTACTTC

D: -
length: 12
V: TRBV28
size: -
J: TRBJ1-6
CDR3: CASRGPLSPLHF
DNA: TGTGCCAGCAGAGGACCGCTTTCACCCCTCCACTTT

D: -
length: 13
V: TRBV11-3
size: -
J: TRBJ2-2
CDR3: CASSPTRGGELFF
DNA: TGTGCCAGCAGCCCAACGCGAGGCGGGGAGCTGTTTTTT

D: -
length: 15
V: TRBV28
size: -
J: TRBJ1-4
CDR3: CASRAGGATNEKLFF
DNA: TGTGCCAGCAGGGCGGGGGGAGCAACTAATGAAAAACTGTTTTTT

D: TRBD1
length: 17
V: TRBV11-3
size: -
J: TRBJ2-7
CDR3: CASSLIIKGASRYEQYF
DNA: TGTGCCAGCAGCTTAATTATCAAGGGGGCTTCCCGCTACGAGCAGTACTTC

D: -
length: 16
V: TRBV5-4
size: few
J: TRBJ1-5
CDR3: CASSNRDSGGNQPQHF
DNA: TGTGCCAGCAGTAATCGGGATTCCGGGGGCAATCAGCCCCAGCATTTT

D: -
length: 15
V: TRBV27
size: -
J: TRBJ1-1
CDR3: CASSFGKGSDTEAFF
DNA: TGTGCCAGCAGTTTTGGTAAGGGTTCTGACACTGAAGCTTTCTTT

D: TRBD2
length: 16
V: TRBV4-1
size: -
J: TRBJ2-7
CDR3: CASSQTAGDYIYEQYF
DNA: TGCGCCAGCAGCCAAACCGCGGGGGACTACATCTACGAGCAGTACTTC

D: TRBD2
length: 17
V: TRBV5-1
size: -
J: TRBJ2-5
CDR3: CASSSSAGTSGAETQYF
DNA: TGCGCCAGCAGCTCTTCTGCCGGGACTAGCGGCGCGGAGACCCAGTACTTC

D: -
length: 17
V: TRBV7-9
size: once
J: TRBJ2-3
CDR3: CASSLGRDPSSTDTQYF
DNA: TGTGCCAGCAGCTTAGGCAGAGACCCGTCTAGCACAGATACGCAGTATTTT

D: -
length: 14
V: TRBV27
size: -
J: TRBJ2-4
CDR3: CASSFTAFWDIQYF
DNA: TGTGCCAGCAGTTTTACCGCGTTTTGGGACATTCAGTACTTC

D: TRBD1
length: 17
V: TRBV28
size: -
J: TRBJ2-7
CDR3: CASKFWTTGGRSYEQYF
DNA: TGTGCCAGCAAGTTTTGGACCACAGGGGGCCGTTCCTACGAGCAGTACTTC

D: TRBD1
length: 14
V: TRBV5-1
size: -
J: TRBJ2-7
CDR3: CASSHGDRADEQYF
DNA: TGCGCCAGCAGCCACGGAGACAGGGCCGACGAGCAGTACTTC

D: TRBD2
length: 15
V: TRBV6-5
size: once
J: TRBJ2-7
CDR3: CASSAVSRREGQQYF
DNA: TGTGCCAGCAGTGCCGTCTCGAGGCGGGAGGGCCAGCAGTACTTC

D: -
length: 12
V: TRBV7-3
size: -
J: TRBJ2-1
CDR3: CASSNFANEQFF
DNA: TGTGCCAGCAGCAACTTCGCCAATGAGCAGTTCTTC

D: TRBD2
length: 13
V: TRBV5-4
size: once
J: TRBJ2-3
CDR3: CASSSSGTDTQYF
DNA: TGTGCCAGCAGCAGCAGCGGGACTGATACGCAGTATTTT

D: -
length: 16
V: TRBV7-2
size: -
J: TRBJ1-3
CDR3: CASSLGTALSGNTIYF
DNA: TGTGCCAGCAGCTTAGGGACAGCCCTCTCTGGAAACACCATATATTTT

D: -
length: 14
V: TRBV5-1
size: -
J: TRBJ1-1
CDR3: CASSLIGSDTEAFF
DNA: TGCGCCAGCAGCTTGATTGGTTCGGACACTGAAGCTTTCTTT

D: -
length: 12
V: TRBV11-2
size: -
J: TRBJ2-7
CDR3: CASSQQGYEQYF
DNA: TGCGCCAGCAGCCAACAGGGCTACGAGCAGTACTTC

D: -
length: 17
V: TRBV7-2
size: -
J: TRBJ1-5
CDR3: CASSLHSQNIAISPSIF
DNA: -

D: TRBD1
length: 14
V: TRBV28
size: -
J: TRBJ2-7
CDR3: CASSTRQGWDEQYF
DNA: TGTGCCAGCAGTACACGACAGGGGTGGGACGAGCAGTACTTC

D: -
length: 13
V: TRBV25-1
size: -
J: TRBJ1-2
CDR3: CASSEFGQDGYTF
DNA: TGTGCCAGCAGTGAATTCGGGCAGGATGGCTACACCTTC

D: -
length: 12
V: TRBV11-2
size: -
J: TRBJ1-1
CDR3: CASSLQGSEAFF
DNA: TGTGCCAGCAGCTTACAGGGGAGCGAAGCTTTCTTT

D: -
length: 14
V: TRBV28
size: -
J: TRBJ2-1
CDR3: CASISGGRWNEQFF
DNA: TGTGCCAGCATTAGTGGAGGGCGTTGGAATGAGCAGTTCTTC

D: -
length: 13
V: TRBV11-2
size: -
J: TRBJ2-3
CDR3: CASELGGTDTQYF
DNA: TGTGCCAGCGAGCTTGGGGGGACAGATACGCAGTATTTT

D: -
length: 15
V: TRBV6-1
size: -
J: TRBJ2-7
CDR3: CASSEADSTLYEQYF
DNA: TGTGCCAGCAGTGAAGCTGATAGCACGCTCTACGAGCAGTACTTC

D: TRBD2
length: 16
V: TRBV28
size: -
J: TRBJ2-7
CDR3: CASSLGGPSGSYEQYF
DNA: TGTGCCAGCAGTTTAGGCGGGCCTAGCGGGAGTTACGAGCAGTACTTC

D: TRBD2
length: 17
V: TRBV5-5
size: -
J: TRBJ2-5
CDR3: CASSLGTSGRIQETQYF
DNA: TGTGCCAGCAGCTTGGGAACTAGCGGGAGAATCCAAGAGACCCAGTACTTC

D: -
length: 14
V: TRBV5-6
size: -
J: TRBJ2-7
CDR3: CASSLGQEIYEQYF
DNA: TGTGCCAGCAGCTTGGGACAGGAGATCTACGAGCAGTACTTC

D: -
length: 15
V: TRBV6-5
size: -
J: TRBJ1-6
CDR3: CASSYSRGIKSPLHF
DNA: TGTGCCAGCAGTTACTCGAGGGGGATTAAGTCACCCCTCCACTTT

D: TRBD1
length: 17
V: TRBV25-1
size: -
J: TRBJ2-3
CDR3: CASSESYGQGSTDTQYF
DNA: TGTGCCAGCAGTGAGTCCTATGGACAGGGAAGTACAGATACGCAGTATTTT

D: -
length: 13
V: TRBV9
size: -
J: TRBJ2-5
CDR3: CASSVGGQETQYF
DNA: TGTGCCAGCAGCGTAGGGGGGCAAGAGACCCAGTACTTC

D: -
length: 15
V: TRBV11-3
size: -
J: TRBJ2-7
CDR3: CASSLVGINSYEQYF
DNA: TGTGCCAGCAGCTTAGTGGGTATCAACTCCTACGAGCAGTACTTC

D: TRBD1
length: 13
V: TRBV11-3
size: -
J: TRBJ1-5
CDR3: CASSVQGNQPQHF
DNA: TGTGCCAGCAGCGTACAGGGGAATCAGCCCCAGCATTTT

D: -
length: 13
V: TRBV2
size: -
J: TRBJ2-7
CDR3: CASSEVGDLRQYF
DNA: TGTGCCAGCAGTGAAGTCGGGGACCTTAGACAGTACTTC

D: -
length: 14
V: TRBV7-9
size: -
J: TRBJ1-4
CDR3: CASSLVAEGEKLFF
DNA: TGTGCCAGCAGCTTAGTTGCGGAGGGTGAAAAACTGTTTTTT

D: TRBD2
length: 15
V: TRBV4-2
size: -
J: TRBJ2-5
CDR3: CASSQGGSIEETQYF
DNA: TGTGCCAGCAGCCAGGGCGGGAGTATCGAAGAGACCCAGTACTTC

D: -
length: 15
V: TRBV15
size: -
J: TRBJ2-7
CDR3: CATSRDYTLGGEQYF
DNA: TGTGCCACCAGCAGAGATTACACGTTGGGAGGCGAGCAGTACTTC

D: -
length: 14
V: TRBV6-1
size: -
J: TRBJ1-5
CDR3: CASSERYRDQPQHF
DNA: TGTGCCAGCAGTGAACGATACAGAGATCAGCCCCAGCATTTT

D: -
length: 13
V: TRBV5-4
size: -
J: TRBJ2-5
CDR3: CASSPGGTETQYF
DNA: TGCGCCAGCAGCCCAGGGGGGACAGAGACCCAGTACTTC

D: TRBD1
length: 15
V: TRBV11-2
size: once
J: TRBJ1-5
CDR3: CASSLDQQGYRPQHF
DNA: TGTGCCAGCAGCTTAGACCAACAGGGGTATCGACCCCAGCATTTT

D: -
length: 13
V: TRBV7-2
size: -
J: TRBJ2-1
CDR3: CASSLGRYNEQFF
DNA: TGTGCCAGCAGCTTGGGGAGGTACAATGAGCAGTTCTTC

D: -
length: 13
V: TRBV30
size: once
J: TRBJ2-7
CDR3: CAWSVVRSYEQYF
DNA: TGTGCCTGGAGTGTAGTCAGATCCTACGAGCAGTACTTC

D: -
length: 12
V: TRBV28
size: -
J: TRBJ1-2
CDR3: CASSEFRYGYTF
DNA: TGTGCCAGCAGTGAGTTTCGGTATGGCTACACCTTC

D: -
length: 15
V: TRBV28
size: -
J: TRBJ1-4
CDR3: CASSFIGQNNEKLFF
DNA: TGTGCCAGCAGTTTTATCGGACAGAATAATGAAAAACTGTTTTTT

D: -
length: 14
V: TRBV5-4
size: -
J: TRBJ1-1
CDR3: CASSVDSFLTEAFF
DNA: TGTGCCAGCAGTGTGGACTCCTTTCTGACTGAAGCTTTCTTT

D: -
length: 14
V: TRBV5-1
size: -
J: TRBJ2-7
CDR3: CASRPGTLIYEQYF
DNA: TGCGCCAGCAGACCCGGGACACTGATTTACGAGCAGTACTTC